This is a list of T cell receptor beta chains from one sample in a study of a mutant IDH1 vaccine in newly diagnosed glioma. These receptors are not linked to any known antigen. The assay was immunoSEQ multiplex PCR, and TCRdb's table has in-frame clones only and misses some. This sample has roughly 60,000 clones; 84% occur once, and the top ten carry over 7%. Sequences were derived from PBMCs, sampled from a glioma patient whose treatment included an IDH1 peptide vaccine. These receptors were taken from a woman aged 50 to 60 with glioma. Both conserved end residues are part of each CDR3. Fields, in order: D gene, V gene, J gene, clone size, CDR3 DNA, CDR3 protein. The D gene is left open where the match is weak. Size is omitted from some rows. Given values are once, few, many or a class for expanded clones.

TRBD1,TRBV19,TRBJ2-2,-,TGTGCCAACCCAAAACAGGGGGACGGGGAGCTGTTTTTT,CANPKQGDGELFF
-,TRBV27,TRBJ1-5,once,TGTGCCAGCAGTTGGGACGGGTATAGCAATCAGCCCCAGCATTTT,CASSWDGYSNQPQHF
-,TRBV5-5,TRBJ2-5,once,TGTGCCAGCAGCTTGGACACCCTAGAGACCCAGTACTTC,CASSLDTLETQYF
-,TRBV4-1,TRBJ1-5,-,TGCGCCAGCAGCCAAGCCCCATCGAGCACCCGGACACCCCAGCATTTT,CASSQAPSSTRTPQHF
-,TRBV9,TRBJ2-1,-,TGTGCCAGCAGCGTAGATGCGAGCCACTCCTACAATGAGCAGTTCTTC,CASSVDASHSYNEQFF
-,TRBV5-4,TRBJ1-1,-,TGTGCCAGCAGCTTGCGGGGGGCGGACACTGAAGCTTTCTTT,CASSLRGADTEAFF
TRBD1,TRBV4-2,TRBJ1-1,-,TGTGCCAGCAGCCAAGATTACGGGACAGTGAACACTGAAGCTTTCTTT,CASSQDYGTVNTEAFF
-,TRBV19,TRBJ2-7,-,TGTGCCAGTAGTTTAAAGGACCGCTCCTACGAGCAGTACTTC,CASSLKDRSYEQYF
-,TRBV6-5,TRBJ2-7,-,TGTGCCAGCAGAGGGGTAGGGACCGTAAGCTACGAGCAGTACTTC,CASRGVGTVSYEQYF
-,TRBV29-1,TRBJ1-1,-,TGCAGCGTCGCGGGACACTTGAACACTGAAGCTTTCTTT,CSVAGHLNTEAFF
-,TRBV6-6,TRBJ1-2,-,TGTGCCAGCAGGATTCCGTCTAACTATGGCTACACCTTC,CASRIPSNYGYTF
TRBD1,TRBV6-1,TRBJ2-7,-,TGTGCCGGAAACAGGGGTCCTCGGTACGAGCAGTACTTC,CAGNRGPRYEQYF
TRBD1,TRBV2,TRBJ1-3,-,TGTGCCAGCAGTGGGACAGGGGGCACTGGAAACACCATATATTTT,CASSGTGGTGNTIYF
-,TRBV21-1,TRBJ1-2,-,TGTGCCAGCAGCAAAACCCACAGCAGGGCAAACTATGGCTACACCTTC,CASSKTHSRANYGYTF
-,TRBV5-1,TRBJ2-7,-,TGCGCCAGCAGCCCTGAGGGGGGGGGCGAGCAGTACTTC,CASSPEGGGEQYF
-,TRBV11-2,TRBJ1-5,-,TGTGCCAGCAGCTTAAATGGAGGGGTAAGGGATCAGCCCCAGCATTTT,CASSLNGGVRDQPQHF
-,TRBV14,TRBJ1-4,-,TGTGCCAGCAGCCACCGTCTCTCAACTAATGAAAAACTGTTTTTT,CASSHRLSTNEKLFF
TRBD1,TRBV18,TRBJ1-2,-,TGTGCCAGCTCACCGGCAGGGGGCTCTGGCTACACCTTC,CASSPAGGSGYTF
TRBD2,TRBV4-3,TRBJ2-1,-,TGCGCCAGCAGCCGCGGACTAGCGGGAGGCCCCTTCTACAATGAGCAGTTCTTC,CASSRGLAGGPFYNEQFF
TRBD1,TRBV2,TRBJ1-4,-,TGTGCCAGCAAGGGACAGGGGAATGAAAAACTGTTTTTT,CASKGQGNEKLFF
TRBD2,TRBV6-5,TRBJ2-5,-,TGTGCCAGCACAAACTCGGGTAGCGGGTGGGAGACCCAGTACTTC,CASTNSGSGWETQYF
-,TRBV25-1,TRBJ1-3,-,TGTGCCAGCAGTGCAGGGATGGGCTCTGGAAACACCATATATTTT,CASSAGMGSGNTIYF
-,TRBV7-2,TRBJ2-2,-,TGTGCCAGGACCGCGGGGGCACGCACCGGGGAGCTGTTTTTT,CARTAGARTGELFF
-,TRBV29-1,TRBJ2-1,-,TGCAGCGTCAGGGACACAAACGATGAGCAGTTCTTC,CSVRDTNDEQFF
TRBD1,TRBV9,TRBJ1-1,-,TGTGCCAGCAGCGTTGGACAGGGGGTCACTGAAGCTTTCTTT,CASSVGQGVTEAFF
TRBD1,TRBV5-6,TRBJ1-1,-,TGTGCCAGCAGTTACAGGGGGCGCGGGGCTGAAGCTTTCTTT,CASSYRGRGAEAFF
TRBD1,TRBV4-1,TRBJ1-1,once,TGCGCCAGCAGCCAAGATTATCAGGGGGCGACTGAAGCTTTCTTT,CASSQDYQGATEAFF
-,TRBV6-5,TRBJ1-2,-,TGTGCCAGCAGTTCCTTACAGGGACTGGGTGGCTACACCTTC,CASSSLQGLGGYTF
-,TRBV6-1,TRBJ1-1,-,TGTGCCAGCAGTGCCCTCTCTGGCACTGAAGCTTTCTTT,CASSALSGTEAFF
-,TRBV5-1,TRBJ1-6,-,TGCGCCAGCAGCTTGGAGACGGGTTATAATTCACCCCTCCACTTT,CASSLETGYNSPLHF
-,TRBV5-1,TRBJ2-2,-,TGCGCCAGCAGCTTGGTGGGCGGAAACACCGGGGAGCTGTTTTTT,CASSLVGGNTGELFF
-,TRBV14,TRBJ1-3,-,TGTGCCAGCAGCGCCGTAAGGCTGGGGGGAAACACCATATATTTT,CASSAVRLGGNTIYF
-,TRBV2,TRBJ2-7,-,TGTGCCAGTCACAGGGAGCCCTACGAGCAGTACTTC,CASHREPYEQYF
-,TRBV18,TRBJ1-5,-,TGTGCCAGCTCACCACCCCAACATACCGGACGGCAGCCCCAGCATTTT,CASSPPQHTGRQPQHF
-,TRBV19,TRBJ2-1,-,TGTGCCAGTAGTATTGGTGAGAATGAGCAGTTCTTC,CASSIGENEQFF
TRBD1,TRBV19,TRBJ1-3,once,TGTGCCAGTAGTTCTACAGGGGGCTCTGGAAACACCATATATTTT,CASSSTGGSGNTIYF
-,TRBV4-1,TRBJ1-2,once,TGCGCCAGCAGCCAAGACCCCGGCAGGGCGGTATATGGCTACACCTTC,CASSQDPGRAVYGYTF
-,TRBV5-4,TRBJ2-5,-,TGTGCCAGCCGATCGGAGGAGACCCAGTACTTC,CASRSEETQYF
TRBD1,TRBV2,TRBJ1-2,-,TGTGCCAGCAGCGGCCTAACAGGGGTCTATGGCTACACCTTC,CASSGLTGVYGYTF
TRBD1,TRBV29-1,TRBJ1-1,-,TGCAGCCTTCGAGTCGCAAGACAGGGGAGGGCTGAAGCTTTCTTT,CSLRVARQGRAEAFF